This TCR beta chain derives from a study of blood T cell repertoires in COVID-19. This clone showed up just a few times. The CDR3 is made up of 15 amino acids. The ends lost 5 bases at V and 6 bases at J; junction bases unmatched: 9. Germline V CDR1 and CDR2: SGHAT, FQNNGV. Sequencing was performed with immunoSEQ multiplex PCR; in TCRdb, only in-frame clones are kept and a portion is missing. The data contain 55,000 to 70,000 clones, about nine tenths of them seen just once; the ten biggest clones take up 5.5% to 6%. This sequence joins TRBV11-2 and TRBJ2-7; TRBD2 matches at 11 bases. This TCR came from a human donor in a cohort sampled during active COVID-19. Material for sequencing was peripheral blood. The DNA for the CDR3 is TGTGCCAGCAGCCCACTTAGCGGGGGGGTTTTCGAGCAGTACTTC. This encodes CASSPLSGGVFEQYF. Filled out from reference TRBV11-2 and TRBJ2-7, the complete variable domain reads EAGVAQSPRYKIIEKRQSVAFWCNPISGHATLYWYQQILGQGPKLLIQFQNNGVVDDSQLPKDRFSAERLKGVDSTLKIQPAKLEDSAVYLCASSPLSGGVFEQYFGPGTRLTVT.